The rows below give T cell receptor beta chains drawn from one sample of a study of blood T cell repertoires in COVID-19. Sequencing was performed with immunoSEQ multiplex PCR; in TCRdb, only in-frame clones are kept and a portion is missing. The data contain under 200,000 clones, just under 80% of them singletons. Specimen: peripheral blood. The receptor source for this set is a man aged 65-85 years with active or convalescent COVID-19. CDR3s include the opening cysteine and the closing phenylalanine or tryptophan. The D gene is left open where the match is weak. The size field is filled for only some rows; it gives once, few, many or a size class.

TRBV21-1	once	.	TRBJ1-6	CASSKDRGTEATTSYNSPLHF	TGTGCCAGCAGCAAAGACCGGGGTACGGAGGCCACGACCTCCTATAATTCACCCCTCCACTTT
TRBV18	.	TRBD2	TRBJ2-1	CASSPSGLAGANEQFF	TGTGCCAGCTCACCATCGGGACTAGCGGGAGCCAATGAGCAGTTCTTC
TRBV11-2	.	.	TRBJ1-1	CASNLRRGNTEAFF	TGTGCCAGCAACCTCCGCAGAGGCAACACTGAAGCTTTCTTT
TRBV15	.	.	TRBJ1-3	CATSRDAGTSSGNTIYF	TGTGCCACCAGCAGAGATGCAGGTACAAGCTCTGGAAACACCATATATTTT
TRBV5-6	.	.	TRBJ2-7	CASSLASGQHFYEQYF	TGTGCCAGCAGCTTGGCTTCTGGACAGCATTTCTACGAGCAGTACTTC
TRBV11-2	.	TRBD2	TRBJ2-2	CASSLTSGGAGELFF	TGTGCCAGCAGCTTGACTAGCGGGGGGGCCGGGGAGCTGTTTTTT
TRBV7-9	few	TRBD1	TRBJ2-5	CASSLSAGTGKETQYF	TGTGCCAGCAGCTTATCGGCCGGGACAGGGAAAGAGACCCAGTACTTC
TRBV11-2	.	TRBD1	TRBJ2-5	CASSLGYRGRETQYF	TGTGCCAGCAGCTTAGGGTACAGGGGGCGGGAGACCCAGTACTTC
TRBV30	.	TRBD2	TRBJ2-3	CAWSVLAASTDTQYF	TGTGCCTGGAGTGTACTAGCGGCTAGCACAGATACGCAGTATTTT
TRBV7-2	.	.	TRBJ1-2	CASSLVDGNGYTF	TGTGCCAGCAGCTTAGTAGATGGTAATGGCTACACCTTC
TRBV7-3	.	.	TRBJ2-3	CASSFRALTDTQYF	TGTGCCAGCAGCTTCAGGGCCCTCACAGATACGCAGTATTTT
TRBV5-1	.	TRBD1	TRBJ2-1	CASRDRAYNEQFF	TGCGCCAGCAGGGACAGGGCCTACAATGAGCAGTTCTTC
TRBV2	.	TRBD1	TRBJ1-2	CAGDRGGYGYTF	TGTGCCGGAGACAGGGGAGGGTATGGCTACACCTTC
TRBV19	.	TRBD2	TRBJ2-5	CASSKTSPPGETQYF	TGTGCCAGTAGTAAGACTAGCCCTCCCGGGGAGACCCAGTACTTC
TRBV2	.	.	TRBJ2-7	CASSEAGRANYEQYF	TGTGCCAGCAGTGAAGCAGGCAGGGCCAACTACGAGCAGTACTTC
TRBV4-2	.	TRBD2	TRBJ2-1	CASSQASGLAGVPGYNEQFF	TGTGCCAGCAGCCAAGCCTCGGGACTAGCGGGAGTTCCGGGGTACAATGAGCAGTTCTTC
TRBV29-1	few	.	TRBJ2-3	CSVDPSTDTQYF	TGCAGCGTTGATCCTAGCACAGATACGCAGTATTTT
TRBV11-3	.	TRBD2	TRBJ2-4	CASSRTSGSGSKNIQYF	TGTGCCAGCAGCCGGACTAGCGGGAGTGGTTCCAAAAACATTCAGTACTTC
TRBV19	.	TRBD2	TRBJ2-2	CASSIIVTSGVKTGELFF	TGTGCCAGTAGTATTATTGTAACTAGCGGGGTGAAAACCGGGGAGCTGTTTTTT
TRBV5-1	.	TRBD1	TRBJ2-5	CASSPRQGLRDGTQYF	TGCGCCAGCAGCCCCAGACAGGGCCTAAGGGATGGGACCCAGTACTTC
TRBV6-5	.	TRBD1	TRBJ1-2	CASSKGTGHYGYTF	TGTGCCAGCTCTAAAGGGACAGGACACTATGGCTACACCTTC
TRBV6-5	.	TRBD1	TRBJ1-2	CASSSQGARPDYGYTF	TGTGCCAGCAGTTCACAGGGGGCCCGACCCGACTATGGCTACACCTTC
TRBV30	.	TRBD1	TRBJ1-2	CAWTNRGMGGYTF	TGTGCCTGGACAAACAGGGGAATGGGTGGCTACACCTTC
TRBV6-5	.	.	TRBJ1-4	CASSYSNGFVEKLFF	TGTGCCAGCAGTTACTCGAACGGGTTTGTTGAAAAACTGTTTTTT
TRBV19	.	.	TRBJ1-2	CASSTRPGRPIEDGYTF	TGTGCCAGTAGTACACGCCCCGGGAGACCTATTGAGGATGGCTACACCTTC
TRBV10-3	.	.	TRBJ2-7	CAISENVDKEQYF	TGTGCCATCAGTGAGAACGTAGATAAGGAGCAGTACTTC
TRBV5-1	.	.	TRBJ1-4	CASSPTTTNEKLFF	TGCGCCAGCAGCCCGACAACAACTAATGAAAAACTGTTTTTT
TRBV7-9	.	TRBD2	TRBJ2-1	CASSFQLAGGPNEQFF	TGTGCCAGCAGCTTCCAGCTAGCGGGAGGGCCGAATGAGCAGTTCTTC
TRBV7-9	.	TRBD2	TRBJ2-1	CASSLDAGGPTSYEQFF	TGTGCCAGCAGCTTAGATGCGGGAGGGCCAACTAGCTATGAGCAGTTCTTC
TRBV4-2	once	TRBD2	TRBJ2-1	CASSLRSGTSGNEQFF	TGTGCCAGCAGCCTTCGTTCCGGGACTAGCGGGAATGAGCAGTTCTTC
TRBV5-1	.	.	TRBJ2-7	CASSFGDRGGGHDF	TGCGCCAGCAGCTTTGGGGACAGAGGAGGGGGCCATGACTTC
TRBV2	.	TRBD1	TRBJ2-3	CASSAQGNTDTQYF	TGTGCCAGCAGTGCACAGGGGAACACAGATACGCAGTATTTT
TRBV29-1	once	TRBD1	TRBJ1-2	CSAGQGMDYGYTF	TGCAGCGCCGGACAGGGGATGGACTATGGCTACACCTTC
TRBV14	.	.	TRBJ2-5	CASSLRDLQETQYF	TGTGCCAGCAGCCTTAGGGACTTACAAGAGACCCAGTACTTC
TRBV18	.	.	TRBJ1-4	CATQKGSNEKLFF	TGTGCCACCCAGAAGGGGTCTAATGAAAAACTGTTTTTT
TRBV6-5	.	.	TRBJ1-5	CASRADSLPHQPQHF	TGTGCCAGCAGGGCGGACAGTTTGCCCCATCAGCCCCAGCATTTT
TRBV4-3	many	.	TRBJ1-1	CASSLLTGQNTEAFF	TGCGCCAGCAGCCTTCTGACCGGACAGAACACTGAAGCTTTCTTT
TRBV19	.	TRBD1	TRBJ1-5	CASSMWGQGPQPQHF	TGTGCCAGTAGTATGTGGGGACAGGGCCCCCAGCCCCAGCATTTT
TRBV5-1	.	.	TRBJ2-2	CASSLDTSNTGELFF	TGCGCCAGCAGCTTGGATACATCGAACACCGGGGAGCTGTTTTTT
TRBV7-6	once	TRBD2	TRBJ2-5	CASSKLAGGPFQETQYF	TGTGCCAGCAGCAAACTAGCGGGGGGGCCCTTCCAAGAGACCCAGTACTTC
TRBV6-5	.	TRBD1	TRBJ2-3	CASRDRDRDTDTQYF	TGTGCCAGCAGGGACCGGGACAGGGACACAGATACGCAGTATTTT
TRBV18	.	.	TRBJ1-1	CASSPRDGLGLEALF	TGTGCCAGCTCACCACGAGACGGATTGGGCCTTGAAGCTCTCTTT
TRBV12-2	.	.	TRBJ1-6	CASRLPDREEPNSPLHF	TGTGCAAGTCGCTTACCCGACAGGGAGGAACCCAATTCACCCCTCCACTTT
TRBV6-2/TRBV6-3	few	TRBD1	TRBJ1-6	CASSYPLGTDNSPLHF	TGTGCCAGCAGTTACCCACTCGGGACAGATAATTCACCCCTCCACTTT
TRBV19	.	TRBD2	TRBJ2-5	CASSLNAPGLATQETQYF	TGTGCCAGTAGTTTGAATGCCCCGGGACTAGCGACCCAAGAGACCCAGTACTTC
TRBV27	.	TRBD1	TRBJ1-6	CASSSLDREDSPLHF	TGTGCCAGCAGTTCACTGGACAGGGAGGATTCACCCCTCCACTTT
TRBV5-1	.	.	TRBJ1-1	CASSLNQGQNTEAFF	TGCGCCAGCAGCCTCAACCAGGGACAGAACACTGAAGCTTTCTTT
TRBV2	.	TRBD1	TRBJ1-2	CASSTSGGHPQGYTF	TGTGCCAGCAGCACTTCAGGGGGTCATCCCCAGGGCTACACCTTC
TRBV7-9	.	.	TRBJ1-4	CASSLAVRAEEKLFF	TGTGCCAGCAGCTTAGCAGTCAGGGCTGAGGAAAAACTGTTTTTT
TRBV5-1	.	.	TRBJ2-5	CASSLVGGGSQETQYF	TGCGCCAGCAGCTTGGTTGGGGGAGGCTCTCAAGAGACCCAGTACTTC
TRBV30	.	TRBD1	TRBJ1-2	CAWTGTGYGYTF	TGTGCCTGGACCGGGACAGGGTATGGCTACACCTTC
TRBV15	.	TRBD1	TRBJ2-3	CATSRGTGADTQYF	TGTGCCACCAGCAGGGGGACAGGGGCAGATACGCAGTATTTT